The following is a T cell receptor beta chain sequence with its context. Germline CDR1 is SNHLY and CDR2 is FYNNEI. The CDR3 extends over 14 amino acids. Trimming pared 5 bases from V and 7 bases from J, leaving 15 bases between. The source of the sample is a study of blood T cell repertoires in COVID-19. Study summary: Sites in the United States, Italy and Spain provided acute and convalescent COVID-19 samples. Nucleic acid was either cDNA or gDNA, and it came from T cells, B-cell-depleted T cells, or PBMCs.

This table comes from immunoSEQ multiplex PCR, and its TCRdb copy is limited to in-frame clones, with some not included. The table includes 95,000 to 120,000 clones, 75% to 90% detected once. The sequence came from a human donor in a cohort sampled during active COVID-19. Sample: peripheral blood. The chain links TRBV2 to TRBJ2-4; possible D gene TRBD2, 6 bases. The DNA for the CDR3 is TGTGCCAGCAGTCCAGAGGCTAGCGCCAACATTCAGTACTTC. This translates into CASSPEASANIQYF.